These T cell receptor beta chains were read from a single sample in a study of blood T cell repertoires in COVID-19. TCRdb's copy holds only in-frame clones and misses some; the assay was immunoSEQ multiplex PCR. The repertoire holds roughly 200,000 clones, with almost 90% as singletons. Specimen: peripheral blood. The receptors were gathered from a man in his fifties or sixties with acute or convalescent COVID-19. CDR3s include the opening cysteine and the closing phenylalanine or tryptophan. Each record gives: J gene, D gene, V gene, clone size, CDR3 DNA, CDR3 protein. D genes are given only for firm matches. Not every row has a clone size; where given, it reads once, few, many or a size class.

TRBJ2-1 - TRBV4-3 - TGCGCCAGCAGCCAGGATGGGGGCAGTTACAATGAGCAGTTCTTC CASSQDGGSYNEQFF
TRBJ1-5 - TRBV19 - TGTGCCAGTAGTCAAGGGGGTCAGCCCCAGCATTTT CASSQGGQPQHF
TRBJ2-7 - TRBV12-3/TRBV12-4 - TGTGCCAGCAGTTTCGGTGGCGAGCAGTACTTC CASSFGGEQYF
TRBJ1-4 - TRBV5-1 - TGCGCCAGCAGCTTGGCCGGGAGGGGGAGGTCTAATGAAAAACTGTTTTTT CASSLAGRGRSNEKLFF
TRBJ2-7 - TRBV27 - TGTGCCAGCAGTTTCCTGTCCCCTTTGTCCAGTATTACCTCCTACGAGCAGTACTTC CASSFLSPLSSITSYEQYF
TRBJ1-1 - TRBV4-3 once TGCGCCAGCAGCCAAGATACGGGCACTGAAGCTTTCTTT CASSQDTGTEAFF
TRBJ1-5 TRBD1 TRBV18 - TGTGCCAGCTCCCGACAGGGCGATCAGCCCCAGCATTTT CASSRQGDQPQHF
TRBJ2-7 - TRBV28 - TGTGCCAGCAGTTTCAGTTTTAGCGCTGAAGCCTACGAGCAGTGCTTC CASSFSFSAEAYEQCF
TRBJ2-7 TRBD2 TRBV27 - TGTGCCAGCATACAACCCTTTGCGGGAGACCGCTACGAGCAGTACTTC CASIQPFAGDRYEQYF
TRBJ2-5 TRBD2 TRBV11-3 - TGTGCCAGCAGCACCTCGCGCGGGGGGGGGCAAGAGACCCAGTACTTC CASSTSRGGGQETQYF
TRBJ1-6 - TRBV7-9 - TGTGCCAGCAGCTTAGGGGAGGTGTGGAGCTCCTATAATTCACCCCTCCACTTT CASSLGEVWSSYNSPLHF
TRBJ1-2 TRBD1 TRBV5-6 - TGTGCCAGCAGCTGGGGACAGGGGCCCTTGGGCTACACCTTC CASSWGQGPLGYTF
TRBJ1-5 - TRBV7-9 - TGTGCCAGCAGCGAGAGTAGCAATCAGCCCCAGCATTTT CASSESSNQPQHF
TRBJ2-3 - TRBV19 - TGTGCCAGTAGTACCAGGGGCTCTTGGACAGATACGCAGTATTTT CASSTRGSWTDTQYF
TRBJ2-1 - TRBV5-5 - TGTGCCAGCAGCCCTCTTGCGGTTTCCTACAATGAGCAGTTCTTC CASSPLAVSYNEQFF